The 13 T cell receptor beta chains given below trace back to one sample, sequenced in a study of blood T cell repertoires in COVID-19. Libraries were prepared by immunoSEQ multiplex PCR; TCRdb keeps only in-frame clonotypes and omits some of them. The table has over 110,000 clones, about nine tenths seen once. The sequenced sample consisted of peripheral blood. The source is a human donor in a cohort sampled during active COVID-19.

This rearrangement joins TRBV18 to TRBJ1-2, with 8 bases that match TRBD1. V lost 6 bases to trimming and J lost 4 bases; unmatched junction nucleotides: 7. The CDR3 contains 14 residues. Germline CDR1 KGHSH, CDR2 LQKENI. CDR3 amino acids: CASSPDDRGYGYTF. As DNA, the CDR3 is TGTGCCAGCTCCCCCGATGACAGGGGCTATGGCTACACCTTC.

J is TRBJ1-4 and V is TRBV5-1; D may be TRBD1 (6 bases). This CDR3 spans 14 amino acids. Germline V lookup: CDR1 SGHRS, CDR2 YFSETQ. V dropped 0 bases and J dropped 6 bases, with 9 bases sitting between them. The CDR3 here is CASSLEQGDEKLFF. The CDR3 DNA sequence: TGCGCCAGCAGCTTGGAACAGGGAGATGAAAAACTGTTTTTT.

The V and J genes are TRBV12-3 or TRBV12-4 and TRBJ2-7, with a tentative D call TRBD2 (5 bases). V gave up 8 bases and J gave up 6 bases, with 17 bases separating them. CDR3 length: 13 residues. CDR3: CASSPSSRGEQYF. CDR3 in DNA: TGTGCCAGCTCCCCTTCGAGCCGGGGCGAGCAGTACTTC.

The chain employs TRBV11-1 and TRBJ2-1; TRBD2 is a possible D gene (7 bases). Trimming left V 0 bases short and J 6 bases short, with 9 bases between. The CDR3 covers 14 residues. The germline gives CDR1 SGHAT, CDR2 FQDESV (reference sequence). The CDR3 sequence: CASSLAGGRNEQFF. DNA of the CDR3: TGTGCCAGCAGCTTAGCGGGGGGGCGCAATGAGCAGTTCTTC.

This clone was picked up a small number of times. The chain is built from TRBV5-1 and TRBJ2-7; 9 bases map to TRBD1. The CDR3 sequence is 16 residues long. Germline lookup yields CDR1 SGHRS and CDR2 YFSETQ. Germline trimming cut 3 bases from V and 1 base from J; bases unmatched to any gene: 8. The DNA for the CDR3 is TGCGCCAGCAGCTCTACCGGGACAGGGATGTCCTACGAGCAGTACTTC. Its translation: CASSSTGTGMSYEQYF.

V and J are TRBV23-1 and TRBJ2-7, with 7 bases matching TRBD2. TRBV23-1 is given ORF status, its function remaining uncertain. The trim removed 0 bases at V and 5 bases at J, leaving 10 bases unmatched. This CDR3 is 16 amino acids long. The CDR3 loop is CASSQSHGEGRNEQYF. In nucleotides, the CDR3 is TGCGCCAGCAGTCAATCCCACGGGGAGGGAAGGAACGAGCAGTACTTC.

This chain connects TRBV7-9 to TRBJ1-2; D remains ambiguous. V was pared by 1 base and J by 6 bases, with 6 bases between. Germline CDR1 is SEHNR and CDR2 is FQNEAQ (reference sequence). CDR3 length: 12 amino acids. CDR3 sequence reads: CASSLGGNGYTF. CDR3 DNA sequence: TGTGCCAGCAGCTTAGGCGGAAATGGCTACACCTTC.

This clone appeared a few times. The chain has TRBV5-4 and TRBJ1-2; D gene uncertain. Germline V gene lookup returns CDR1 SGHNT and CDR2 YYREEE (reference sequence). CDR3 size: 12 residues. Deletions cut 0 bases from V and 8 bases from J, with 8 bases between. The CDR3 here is CASSLDQAGYTF. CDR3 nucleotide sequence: TGTGCCAGCAGCTTGGATCAGGCGGGCTACACCTTC.

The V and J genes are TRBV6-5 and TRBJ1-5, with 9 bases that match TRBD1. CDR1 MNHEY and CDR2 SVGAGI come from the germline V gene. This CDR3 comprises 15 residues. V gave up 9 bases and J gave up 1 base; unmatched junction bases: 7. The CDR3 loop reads CASQQGARSNQPQHF. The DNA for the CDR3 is TGTGCCAGTCAACAGGGGGCGCGAAGCAATCAGCCCCAGCATTTT.

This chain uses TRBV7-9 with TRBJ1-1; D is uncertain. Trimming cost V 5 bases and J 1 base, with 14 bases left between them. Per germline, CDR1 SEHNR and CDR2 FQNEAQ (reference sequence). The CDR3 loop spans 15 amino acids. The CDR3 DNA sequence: TGTGCCAGCAGCCCCCCCGGAGGAAGGAACACTGAAGCTTTCTTT. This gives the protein CASSPPGGRNTEAFF. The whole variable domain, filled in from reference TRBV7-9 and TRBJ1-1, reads DTGVSQNPRHKITKRGQNVTFRCDPISEHNRLYWYRQTLGQGPEFLTYFQNEAQLEKSRLLSDRFSAERPKGSFSTLEIQRTEQGDSAMYLCASSPPGGRNTEAFFGQGTRLTVV.

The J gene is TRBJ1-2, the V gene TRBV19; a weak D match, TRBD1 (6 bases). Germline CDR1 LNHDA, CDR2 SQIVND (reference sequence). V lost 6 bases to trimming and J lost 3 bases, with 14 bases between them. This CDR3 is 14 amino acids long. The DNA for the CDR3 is TGTGCCAGTAGCCTCCCTCAGGGGTACTATGGCTACACCTTC. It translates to CASSLPQGYYGYTF.

The chain's CDR3 is CASSLGGFVSTEAFF. The CDR3 DNA reads as TGTGCCAGCAGCTTAGGCGGGTTTGTGAGCACTGAAGCTTTCTTT. The chain uses TRBV5-4 and TRBJ1-1; no firm D call. This CDR3 has 15 residues. The V end was cut by 2 bases, the J end by 4 bases, with 15 bases between. Germline CDR1 SGHNT, CDR2 YYREEE (reference sequence).

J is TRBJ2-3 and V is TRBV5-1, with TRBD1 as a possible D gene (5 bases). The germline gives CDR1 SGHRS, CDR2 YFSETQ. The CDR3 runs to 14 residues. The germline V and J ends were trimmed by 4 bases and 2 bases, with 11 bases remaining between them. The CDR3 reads CASSLLGHTDTQYF. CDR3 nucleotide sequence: TGCGCCAGCAGCCTGCTAGGACACACAGATACGCAGTATTTT.